These 30 T cell receptor beta chains were all obtained from the same sample, sequenced in a study of T cell changes during pregnancy in multiple sclerosis. The data were produced by immunoSEQ multiplex PCR, yet TCRdb's version contains in-frame clones alone and is incomplete. The data hold tens of thousands of clones, with roughly 91% observed a single time. The specimen was peripheral blood, collected in the second trimester of pregnancy. The receptors derive from a female donor in good health, enrolled as a control in a pregnancy study.

The chain joins TRBV5-4 to TRBJ2-5; tentatively, D is TRBD2 (7 bases). Trimming removed 5 bases from V and 5 bases from J, with 19 bases in between. The CDR3 consists of 15 residues. Germline-derived CDR1 and CDR2 are SGHNT and YYREEE (reference sequence). The CDR3 DNA follows: TGTGCCAGCAGTCTCCGTGGGGGGGCACAGGAGACCCAGTACTTC. This codes for CASSLRGGAQETQYF.

J is TRBJ1-5 and V is TRBV27; D gene unclear. The CDR3 is 17 amino acids. Germline values: CDR1 MNHEY, CDR2 SMNVEV (reference sequence). The V gene lost 8 bases and the J gene lost 1 base, with 21 bases spanning the gap. CDR3 region: CASARERGAVSNQPQHF. As DNA, the CDR3 is TGTGCCAGCGCACGTGAACGGGGAGCGGTGAGCAATCAGCCCCAGCATTTT.

This clone is a singleton in its sample. The chain joins TRBV13 to TRBJ2-7; a possible D gene is TRBD1 (6 bases). CDR1 PRHDT and CDR2 FYEKMQ come from the germline V gene (reference sequence). V shed 5 bases and J shed 3 bases, with 20 bases lying between them. The CDR3 spans 16 residues. For the CDR3, the DNA is TGTGCCAGCAGCCCCCCGAGATGGCAGGACAGCTACGAGCAGTACTTC. Its translation is CASSPPRWQDSYEQYF.

V gene TRBV19 combines with J gene TRBJ1-5; 7 nucleotides agree with TRBD1. Germline CDR1 LNHDA, CDR2 SQIVND (reference sequence). This CDR3 comprises 15 residues. J was trimmed by 3 bases and V by 2 bases; bases with no gene match: 4. CDR3 sequence: CASSIRGQYNQPQHF. The CDR3 DNA sequence: TGTGCCAGTAGTATACGGGGACAGTACAATCAGCCCCAGCATTTT.

The rearrangement links TRBV14 to TRBJ2-7; D ambiguous. The CDR3 loop spans 14 amino acids. CDR1 SGHDN and CDR2 FVKESK come from the germline V gene. Trimming pared 3 bases from V and 2 bases from J, leaving 11 bases between. CDR3 sequence (DNA): TGTGCCAGCAGCCACCCGGGTCCAACCTACGAGCAGTACTTC. Translation: CASSHPGPTYEQYF.

The chain links TRBV2 to TRBJ2-1; TRBD2 matches at 12 bases. Per the germline V gene, CDR1 is SNHLY and CDR2 is FYNNEI. V was clipped by 7 bases and J by 0 bases; unmatched bases: 7. The CDR3 length is 17 residues. CDR3 nucleotides: TGTGCCAGCATCTCTAGCGGGAGGGCTAGCTCCTACAATGAGCAGTTCTTC. As protein: CASISSGRASSYNEQFF. Looking up the rest from reference TRBV2 and TRBJ2-1 gives the full variable domain: EPEVTQTPSHQVTQMGQEVILRCVPISNHLYFYWYRQILGQKVEFLVSFYNNEISEKSEIFDDQFSVERPDGSNFTLKIRSTKLEDSAMYFCASISSGRASSYNEQFFGPGTRLTVL.

V and J are TRBV13 and TRBJ2-7; 7 bases agree with TRBD1. CDR3 size: 15 residues. From germline, CDR1 is PRHDT and CDR2 FYEKMQ (reference sequence). V was pared by 5 bases and J by 4 bases, with 11 bases of the junction left unmatched. The CDR3 loop reads CASSTMTGPGYEQYF. The DNA for the CDR3 is TGTGCCAGCAGCACAATGACAGGGCCGGGATACGAGCAGTACTTC.

The chain couples TRBV29-1 to TRBJ1-5; 8 bases are shared with TRBD1. This CDR3 has 13 residues. Looked up from germline, CDR1 is SQVTM and CDR2 is ANQGSEA. V was pared by 3 bases and J by 3 bases, with 1 base of the junction left unmatched. The CDR3 nucleotides read TGCAGCGTTGACCAGGGGGCCAATCAGCCCCAGCATTTT. It codes for CSVDQGANQPQHF.

The rearrangement links TRBV9 to TRBJ1-2, with D perhaps TRBD1 (6 bases). This CDR3 region has 16 residues. Trimming removed 0 bases from V and 6 bases from J, with 18 bases in between. Germline values: CDR1 SGDLS, CDR2 YYNGEE. The CDR3 spells CASSVVRAGVGDGYTF. CDR3 DNA: TGTGCCAGCAGCGTAGTCAGGGCAGGGGTGGGCGATGGCTACACCTTC. The whole variable domain, remainder taken from reference TRBV9 and TRBJ1-2, is DSGVTQTPKHLITATGQRVTLRCSPRSGDLSVYWYQQSLDQGLQFLIQYYNGEERAKGNILERFSAQQFPDLHSELNLSSLELGDSALYFCASSVVRAGVGDGYTFGSGTRLTVV.

This chain joins TRBV7-9 and TRBJ2-7, with 7 bases lining up with TRBD2. This CDR3 region has 11 residues. V was clipped by 3 bases and J by 7 bases; unmatched bases: 0. Germline loops: CDR1 SEHNR, CDR2 FQNEAQ (reference sequence). The CDR3 sequence: CASSFGGEQYF. For the CDR3, the DNA is TGTGCCAGCAGCTTCGGGGGGGAGCAGTACTTC.

This sequence joins TRBV28 and TRBJ2-7, with a possible D match to TRBD2 (6 bases). From germline, CDR1 is MDHEN and CDR2 SYDVKM. Trimming took 7 bases from V and 3 from J, leaving 19 bases between them. This CDR3 spans 15 amino acids. CDR3 nucleotides: TGTGCCAGCAAAATGGAGGGGACGATTCACTACGAGCAGTACTTC. Its translation is CASKMEGTIHYEQYF.

The chain links TRBV30 to TRBJ1-3; 7 bases align to TRBD1. Trimming cost V 1 base and J 5 bases; bases outside gene matches: 5. Per the germline V gene, CDR1 is GTSNPN and CDR2 is SVGIG (reference sequence). This CDR3 spans 14 amino acids. CDR3 sequence (DNA): TGTGCCTGGAGTGGGGGCAGGGGGAGAAACACCATATATTTT. Translated, it gives CAWSGGRGRNTIYF.

This clone was seen just once. The rearrangement uses TRBV18 and TRBJ1-5, with 8 positions matching TRBD1. The CDR3 is 13 amino acids. V shed 3 bases and J 7 bases; nucleotides not matched to a gene: 2. The germline gives CDR1 KGHSH, CDR2 LQKENI. This CDR3 reads CASSPDRDQPQHF. DNA of the CDR3: TGTGCCAGCTCACCGGACAGGGACCAGCCCCAGCATTTT.

V gene TRBV30 combines with J gene TRBJ2-7; tentatively, D is TRBD1 (5 bases). From germline, CDR1 is GTSNPN and CDR2 SVGIG (reference sequence). The CDR3 consists of 13 residues. The V end lost 3 bases, the J end lost 0 bases, and 9 bases lay between the germline ends. CDR3 coding DNA: TGTGCCTGGAGGGGGCCGAGCTCCTACGAGCAGTACTTC. This translates into CAWRGPSSYEQYF.

J is TRBJ1-1 and V is TRBV5-6; D unresolved. Germline CDR1 SGHDT, CDR2 YYEEEE. V dropped 4 bases and J dropped 5 bases, with 12 bases sitting between them. This CDR3 has 13 amino acids. The CDR3 sequence is CASSETPETEAFF. Here the CDR3 DNA reads TGTGCCAGCAGCGAAACTCCTGAGACTGAAGCTTTCTTT.

The CDR3 loop is CAISDSTGGNTEAFF. The DNA for the CDR3 is TGTGCCATCAGTGATTCGACAGGGGGAAACACTGAAGCTTTCTTT. This sequence joins TRBV10-3 and TRBJ1-1; the match to TRBD1 covers 9 bases. V shed 3 bases and J 2 bases; nucleotides not matched to a gene: 4. This CDR3 has 15 residues. Germline V lookup: CDR1 ENHRY, CDR2 SYGVKD.

The gene calls are TRBV10-3 and TRBJ2-1; D might be TRBD1 (6 bases). Germline V lookup: CDR1 ENHRY, CDR2 SYGVKD. The CDR3 loop spans 16 amino acids. The V gene lost 3 bases and the J gene lost 3 bases, with 15 bases spanning the gap. CDR3 in amino acids: CAISDATGTNYNEQFF. The CDR3 DNA is TGTGCCATCAGTGATGCTACCGGGACAAACTACAATGAGCAGTTCTTC.

The rearrangement uses TRBV7-9 and TRBJ2-7; 7 nucleotides line up with TRBD1. The CDR3 is made up of 16 amino acids. Losses at the gene ends were 5 bases for V and 5 bases for J; bases not matched to a gene: 15. Per the germline V gene, CDR1 is SEHNR and CDR2 is FQNEAQ (reference sequence). The CDR3: CASSPGPTGSVDEQYF. The CDR3 region has the DNA TGTGCCAGCAGCCCTGGCCCGACAGGGAGCGTGGACGAGCAGTACTTC.

The gene calls are TRBV28 and TRBJ2-2; D is unresolved. The CDR3 consists of 14 residues. Germline V gives CDR1 MDHEN, CDR2 SYDVKM. V lost 2 bases and J lost 0, with 4 bases in between. The CDR3 nucleotides read TGTGCCAGCAGTTTACGGGCGAACACCGGGGAGCTGTTTTTT. This codes for CASSLRANTGELFF.

The chain is built from TRBV28 and TRBJ2-1; tentatively, D is TRBD1 (8 bases). The CDR3 consists of 16 residues. In germline, CDR1 is MDHEN, CDR2 SYDVKM. The V gene lost 2 bases and the J gene lost 7 bases, with 18 bases spanning the gap. CDR3 protein: CASSLDRGGRRNEQFF. Written as DNA, the CDR3 is TGTGCCAGCAGTTTAGACAGGGGCGGGAGAAGGAATGAGCAGTTCTTC.

This clone was found a few times. CDR3 bases: TGTGCCAGCAGCCAGGACAGGTCGGGCAACTATGGCTACACCTTC. Translating gives CASSQDRSGNYGYTF. V is TRBV14 and J is TRBJ1-2, with 7 bases lining up with TRBD1. Losses at the gene ends were 3 bases for V and 2 bases for J; bases not matched to a gene: 6. The CDR3 has 15 residues. The germline gives CDR1 SGHDN, CDR2 FVKESK.

V usage is TRBV6-1 and J usage is TRBJ1-5; 7 bases line up with TRBD1. The germline gives CDR1 MNHNS, CDR2 SASEGT. The CDR3 is made up of 15 amino acids. Unmatched junction bases numbered 11, after V lost 6 bases and J lost 6 bases. Here the CDR3 DNA reads TGTGCCAGCAGCGCAGGGGGGTCGGTAGGTCAGCCCCAGCATTTT. Protein sequence: CASSAGGSVGQPQHF.

V gene TRBV6-5 combines with J gene TRBJ2-7; TRBD1 is a possible D gene (6 bases). The CDR3 is made up of 13 amino acids. Germline V gene sequence: CDR1 MNHEY, CDR2 SVGAGI. Trimming removed 6 bases from V and 0 bases from J, with 9 bases in between. CDR3 sequence (DNA): TGTGCCAGCAGAAAGACAGGCTCCTACGAGCAGTACTTC. Protein: CASRKTGSYEQYF.

The chain has TRBV5-1 and TRBJ2-1; tentatively, D is TRBD1 (5 bases). CDR1 and CDR2 (germline): SGHRS, YFSETQ. V dropped 0 bases and J dropped 7 bases, with 8 bases sitting between them. The CDR3 spans 13 residues. CDR3 in amino acids: CASSLAGLNEQFF. The CDR3 coding sequence is TGCGCCAGCAGCTTGGCAGGGTTGAATGAGCAGTTCTTC.

The V gene is TRBV15, the J gene TRBJ2-1; the match to TRBD2 covers 8 bases. The CDR3 has 14 residues. The germline V gene encodes CDR1 LNHNV and CDR2 YYDKDF (reference sequence). With 4 bases clipped from V and 9 bases from J, the junction kept 8 bases outside the gene matches. For the CDR3, the DNA is TGTGCCACCAGCACGTACGGGAGGGCCGGTGAGCAGTTCTTC. Translation: CATSTYGRAGEQFF.

This clone was detected a few times. This chain links TRBV30 with TRBJ1-6, with a possible D match to TRBD1 (6 bases). With 0 bases removed from V and 7 bases from J, the gap between germline ends came to 10 bases. In germline, CDR1 is GTSNPN, CDR2 SVGIG (reference sequence). The CDR3 runs to 14 residues. DNA for the CDR3: TGTGCCTGGAGTGTTCAGGGGAGCAATTCACCCCTCCACTTT. It specifies CAWSVQGSNSPLHF.

This clone has only one observation. The chain is built from TRBV28 and TRBJ1-5; TRBD1 is a possible D gene (6 bases). V gave up 6 bases and J gave up 5 bases, with 11 bases separating them. The CDR3 is 13 amino acids. Germline-derived CDR1 and CDR2 are MDHEN and SYDVKM. The CDR3 sequence is CASSQTGYQPQHF. CDR3 bases: TGTGCCAGCAGCCAAACAGGGTATCAGCCCCAGCATTTT.

The table lists this clone with a count of one. The chain employs TRBV6-6 and TRBJ2-3, with 7 bases identical to TRBD2. Germline-derived CDR1 and CDR2 are MNHNY and SVGAGI (reference sequence). CDR3 size: 15 residues. V lost 2 bases and J lost 4; bases outside the gene matches: 6. In DNA, the CDR3 is TGTGCCAGCAGTTACCGTCCAGCGGGGTCAGATACGCAGTATTTT. This gives the protein CASSYRPAGSDTQYF.

This chain uses TRBV7-9 with TRBJ1-4, with 8 bases fitting TRBD1. V shed 2 bases, J shed 8 bases, and the junction held 19 bases outside the gene matches. CDR1 and CDR2 from the germline V gene are SEHNR and FQNEAQ (reference sequence). The CDR3 covers 19 residues. CDR3 bases: TGTGCCAGCAGCTTAAGGCCGAACAGGACAGGGAGGGGAAGGGAAAAACTGTTTTTT. It codes for CASSLRPNRTGRGREKLFF. Variable domain in full (rest from reference TRBV7-9 and TRBJ1-4): DTGVSQNPRHKITKRGQNVTFRCDPISEHNRLYWYRQTLGQGPEFLTYFQNEAQLEKSRLLSDRFSAERPKGSFSTLEIQRTEQGDSAMYLCASSLRPNRTGRGREKLFFGSGTQLSVL.

This rearrangement joins TRBV2 to TRBJ2-1, with 11 bases aligning to TRBD2. This CDR3 comprises 16 residues. Germline CDR1 and CDR2: SNHLY and FYNNEI. Losses at the gene ends were 7 bases for V and 7 bases for J; bases not matched to a gene: 12. The chain's CDR3 is CASNGGLAGGFNEQFF. CDR3 DNA sequence: TGTGCCAGCAATGGGGGTCTAGCGGGAGGATTTAATGAGCAGTTCTTC.